What follows describes a single T cell receptor beta chain. Trimming cost V 7 bases and J 4 bases; bases outside gene matches: 5. Germline lookup yields CDR1 GTSNPN and CDR2 SVGIG (reference sequence). The CDR3 loop spans 12 amino acids. These data are taken from a study of blood T cell repertoires in COVID-19. Study information: Samples taken during acute and convalescent COVID-19 were collected in the United States, Italy and Spain. From T cells, B-cell-depleted T cells, or PBMCs came the material, which was cDNA or gDNA.

As originally analysed: The authors estimated nucleated cell counts from reference gene primer amplification. Libraries were prepared by immunoSEQ multiplex PCR; TCRdb keeps only in-frame clonotypes and omits some of them. V, J and clone size are those of that table, while D and trimming were read from the DNA. In the table there are just under 65,000 clones, 86% of which are singletons. The sequence was obtained from a man in his forties or fifties with acute or convalescent COVID-19. The sequenced sample was peripheral blood. V is TRBV30 and J is TRBJ1-2, with 8 bases fitting TRBD1. The CDR3 nucleotides read TGTGCCTTGACAGGGGCTCCCTATGGCTACACCTTC. This encodes CALTGAPYGYTF.